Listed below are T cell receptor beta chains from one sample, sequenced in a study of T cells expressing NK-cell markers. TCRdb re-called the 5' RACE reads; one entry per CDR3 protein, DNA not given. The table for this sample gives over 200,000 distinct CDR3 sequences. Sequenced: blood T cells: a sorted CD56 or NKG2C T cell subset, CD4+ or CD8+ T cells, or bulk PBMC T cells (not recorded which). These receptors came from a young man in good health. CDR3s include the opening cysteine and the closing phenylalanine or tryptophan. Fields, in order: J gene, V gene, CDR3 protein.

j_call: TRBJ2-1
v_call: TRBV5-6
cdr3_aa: CASSTPLGRRTEQFF

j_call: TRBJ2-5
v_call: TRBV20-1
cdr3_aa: CSASHGSGRRETQYF

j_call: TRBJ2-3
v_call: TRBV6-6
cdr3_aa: CASDLPGTQYF

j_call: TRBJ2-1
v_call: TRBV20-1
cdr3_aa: CSARRSGSLYNEQFF

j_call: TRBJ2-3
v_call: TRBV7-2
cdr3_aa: CASSPLGTGVPDTQYF

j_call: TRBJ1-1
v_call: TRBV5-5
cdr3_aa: CASSSPRVAEAFF

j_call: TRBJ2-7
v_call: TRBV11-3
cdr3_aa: CASSESSGSYEQYF

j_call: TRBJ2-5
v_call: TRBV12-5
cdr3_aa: CASGIVGPEETQYF

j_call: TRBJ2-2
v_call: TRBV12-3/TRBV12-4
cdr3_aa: CASGGTSGLRTGELFF

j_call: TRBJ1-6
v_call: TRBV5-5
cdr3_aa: CASSLTGGGSPLHF

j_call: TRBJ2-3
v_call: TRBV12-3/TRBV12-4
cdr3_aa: CASSLGERGRWHRGKDTQYF

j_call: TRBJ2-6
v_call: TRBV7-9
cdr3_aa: CASSSRVRDSGANVLTF

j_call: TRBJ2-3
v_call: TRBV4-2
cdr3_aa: CASSQERGTGLVDTQYF

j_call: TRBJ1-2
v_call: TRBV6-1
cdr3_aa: CASSDRGLKDYGYTF

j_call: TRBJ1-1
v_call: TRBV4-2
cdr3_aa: CASSSRVGTGYTLNTEAFF

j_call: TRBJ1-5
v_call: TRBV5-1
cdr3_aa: CASSLTGVSNQPQHF

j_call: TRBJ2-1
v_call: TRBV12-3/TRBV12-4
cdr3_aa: CASSLGGTPVAGQFF

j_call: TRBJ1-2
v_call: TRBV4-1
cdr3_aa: CASRGNRGYTF

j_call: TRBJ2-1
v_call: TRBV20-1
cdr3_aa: CSGGRSLNEQFF

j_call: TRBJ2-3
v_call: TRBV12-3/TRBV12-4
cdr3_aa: CASSLGDFDTDTQYF

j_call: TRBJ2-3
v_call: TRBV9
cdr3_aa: CASSVEVGLSTDTQYF

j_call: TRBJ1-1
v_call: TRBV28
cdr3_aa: CASTSYGNTEAFF

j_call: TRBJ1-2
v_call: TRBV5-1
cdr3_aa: CASSYEGTDYGYTF

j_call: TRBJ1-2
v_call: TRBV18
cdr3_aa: CASSPAQGNGYTF

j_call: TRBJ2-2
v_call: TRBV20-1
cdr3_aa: CSASGGGSVTGELFF

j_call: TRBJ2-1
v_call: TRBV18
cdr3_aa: CASRGGTYNEQFF

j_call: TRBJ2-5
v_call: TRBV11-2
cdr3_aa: CASRSNRDWKKETQYF

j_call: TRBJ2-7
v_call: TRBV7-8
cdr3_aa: CASSTSASTGGARTYEQYF

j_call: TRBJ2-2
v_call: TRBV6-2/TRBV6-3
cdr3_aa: CASSDTLNTGELFF

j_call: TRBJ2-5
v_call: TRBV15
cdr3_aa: CATSRELETQYF

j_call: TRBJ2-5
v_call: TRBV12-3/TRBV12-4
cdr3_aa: CASSPQRDGTQYF

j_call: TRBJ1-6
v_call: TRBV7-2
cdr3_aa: CASSYQTGGLYSPLHF

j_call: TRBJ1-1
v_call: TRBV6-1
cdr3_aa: CASINRGGGEAFF

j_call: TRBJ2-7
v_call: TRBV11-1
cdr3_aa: CASSLGRQAGYEQYF

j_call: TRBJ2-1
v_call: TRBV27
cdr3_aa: CASRRSGVTSNEQFF

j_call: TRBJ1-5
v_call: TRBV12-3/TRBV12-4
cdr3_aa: CASSLNGANQPQHF

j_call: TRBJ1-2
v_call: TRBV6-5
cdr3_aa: CASSYLGIEVYGYTF

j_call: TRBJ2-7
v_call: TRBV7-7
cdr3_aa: CASSSQQGTEQYF

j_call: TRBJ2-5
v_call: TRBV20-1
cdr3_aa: CSARETVGRDHYPQYF

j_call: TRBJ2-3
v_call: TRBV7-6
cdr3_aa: CASSLSPSTDTQYF

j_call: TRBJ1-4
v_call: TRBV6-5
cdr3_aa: CASTRGSPTNEKLFF

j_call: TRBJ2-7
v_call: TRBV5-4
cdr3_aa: CASSLEASGGHEQYF

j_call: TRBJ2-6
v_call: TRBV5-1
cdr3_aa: CASSSFGTGGALAGANVLTF

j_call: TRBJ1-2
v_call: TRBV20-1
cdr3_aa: CSANSPDRSLYGYTF

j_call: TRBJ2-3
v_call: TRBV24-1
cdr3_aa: CATSDLLASTDTQYF

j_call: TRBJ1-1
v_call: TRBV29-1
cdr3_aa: CSVTPTVANTEAFF

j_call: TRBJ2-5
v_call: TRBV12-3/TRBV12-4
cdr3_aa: CASSSQGRETQYF

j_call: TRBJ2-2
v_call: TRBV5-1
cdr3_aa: CASRRDSLGGELFF

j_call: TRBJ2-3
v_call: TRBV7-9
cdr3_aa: CASSLQWDTQYF

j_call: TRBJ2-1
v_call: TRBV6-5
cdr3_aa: CASSYGGRGRNEQFF

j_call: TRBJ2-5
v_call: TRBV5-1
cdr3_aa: CASSVDRAEETQYF

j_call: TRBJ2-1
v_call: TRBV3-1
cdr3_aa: CASSQILAGGPNEQFF

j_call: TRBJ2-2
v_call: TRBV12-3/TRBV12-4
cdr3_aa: CASNRVGGTGELFF

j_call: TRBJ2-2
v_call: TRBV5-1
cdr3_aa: CASSLDSLGELFF

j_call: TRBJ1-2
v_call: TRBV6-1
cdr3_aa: CASSLTGLSNYGYTF